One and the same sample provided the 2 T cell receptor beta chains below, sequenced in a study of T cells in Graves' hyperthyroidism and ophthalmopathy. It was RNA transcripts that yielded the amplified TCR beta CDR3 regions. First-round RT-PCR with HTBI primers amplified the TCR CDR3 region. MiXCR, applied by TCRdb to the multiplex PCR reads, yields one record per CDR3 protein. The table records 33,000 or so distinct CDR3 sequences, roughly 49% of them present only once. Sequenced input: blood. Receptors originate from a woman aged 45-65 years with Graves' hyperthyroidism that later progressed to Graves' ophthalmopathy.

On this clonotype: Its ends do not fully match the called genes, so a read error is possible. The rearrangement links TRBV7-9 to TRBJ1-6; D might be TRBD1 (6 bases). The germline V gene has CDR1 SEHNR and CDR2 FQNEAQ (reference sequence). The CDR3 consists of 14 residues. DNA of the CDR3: TGTGCCAGCAGTGAACGGGGGGCTGATTCACCCCTCCACTTC. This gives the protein CASSERGADSPLHF.

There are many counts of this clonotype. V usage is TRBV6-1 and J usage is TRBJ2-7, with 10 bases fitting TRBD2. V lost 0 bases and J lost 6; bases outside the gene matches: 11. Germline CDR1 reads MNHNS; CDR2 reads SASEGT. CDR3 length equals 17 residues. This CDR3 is CASSEARPSGGLGEQYF. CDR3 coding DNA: TGTGCCAGCAGTGAAGCCCGGCCTAGCGGGGGTTTAGGCGAGCAGTACTTC.